The 29 T cell receptor beta chains below come from one sample, sequenced in a study of Tregs in tolerant kidney transplant recipients. Libraries were prepared by immunoSEQ multiplex PCR; TCRdb keeps only in-frame clonotypes and omits some of them. The table records fewer than 60,000 clones, about nine tenths of them present only once. Mixed chimerism was transient after nonmyeloablative marrow transplants from related graft donors. The material was CD8+ T cells from blood (PBMCs), obtained 24 months after the transplant. These receptor sequences come from a human patient who received a combined kidney and bone marrow transplant. Some of the T cells might come from the graft donor.

CDR3 in DNA: TGTGCCAGCAACCTACTAGGTGGAGATGATACGCAGTATTTT. Its protein product is CASNLLGGDDTQYF. The rearrangement joins TRBV7-2 to TRBJ2-3; D possibly corresponds to TRBD2 (5 bases). This CDR3 has 14 amino acids. Germline V CDR1 and CDR2: SGHTA, FQGNSA. Trimming pared 7 bases from V and 6 bases from J, leaving 17 bases between.

With respect to this clone: The junction departs from the called germline gene at one end, perhaps through a read error. The same CDR3 also results from other DNA sequences found in this sample. This chain links TRBV28 with TRBJ1-6; a weak D match, TRBD1 (5 bases). Germline CDR1 and CDR2: MDHEN and SYDVKM. This CDR3 has 15 amino acids. For the CDR3, the DNA is TGTGCCAGCAGTTTCCGGCAGGGATCGAATTCCCCCCTCCACTTT. Amino acids: CASSFRQGSNSPLHF.

The rearrangement links TRBV5-6 to TRBJ1-5; D perhaps matches TRBD1 (5 bases). V was pared by 4 bases and J by 0 bases, with 11 bases between. CDR3 size: 15 residues. CDR1 is SGHDT, CDR2 YYEEEE, per germline. CDR3 amino acids: CASSPAGHSNQPQHF. CDR3 nucleotide sequence: TGTGCCAGCAGCCCCGCGGGGCATAGCAATCAGCCCCAGCATTTT.

The chain combines TRBV29-1 with TRBJ2-1, with 7 nucleotides matching TRBD2. The CDR3 contains 13 residues. CDR1 and CDR2 from the germline V gene are SQVTM and ANQGSEA. The ends lost 2 bases at V and 6 bases at J; junction bases unmatched: 4. CDR3 DNA sequence: TGCAGCGTTGAATCAACTAGCGTCAATGAGCAGTTCTTC. This translates into CSVESTSVNEQFF.

This chain uses TRBV6-1 with TRBJ1-6; no clear D gene. The length of the CDR3 is 12 residues. Trimming took off 6 bases at V and 12 bases at J, with 12 bases between the two ends. Germline V gene sequence: CDR1 MNHNS, CDR2 SASEGT. The CDR3 region has the DNA TGTGCCAGCAGCTTACTTCTCCGACCCCTCCACTTT. Residues: CASSLLLRPLHF.

The CDR3: CASSLTGGAGELFF. CDR3 sequence (DNA): TGTGCCAGTAGTTTAACGGGGGGGGCCGGGGAGCTGTTTTTT. This sequence joins TRBV19 and TRBJ2-2; 8 bases are a match to TRBD2. V lost 5 bases and J lost 6; bases outside the gene matches: 5. Per the germline V gene, CDR1 is LNHDA and CDR2 is SQIVND (reference sequence). This CDR3 comprises 14 residues.

The rearrangement joins TRBV6-5 to TRBJ1-2; no clear D gene. Germline CDR1 and CDR2: MNHEY and SVGAGI. The CDR3 has 12 amino acids. Trimming cost V 7 bases and J 4 bases, with 10 bases left between them. CDR3 nucleotides: TGTGCCAGCAAGGAGGGCCCCTATGGCTACACCTTC. This encodes CASKEGPYGYTF.

This rearrangement joins TRBV7-6 to TRBJ1-4, with D possibly TRBD1 on 6 matching bases. Germline values: CDR1 SGHVS, CDR2 FNYEAQ. The CDR3 is 14 amino acids. V lost 5 bases and J 8 bases, leaving 15 bases between the germline ends. The CDR3 spells CASSPTGRGEKLFF. CDR3 sequence (DNA): TGTGCCAGCAGCCCTACAGGGCGAGGAGAAAAACTGTTTTTT. Full variable domain (rest looked up from reference TRBV7-6 and TRBJ1-4): GAGVSQSPRYKVTKRGQDVALRCDPISGHVSLYWYRQALGQGPEFLTYFNYEAQQDKSGLPNDRFSAERPEGSISTLTIQRTEQRDSAMYRCASSPTGRGEKLFFGSGTQLSVL.

This clone was observed once. The gene calls are TRBV5-1 and TRBJ2-2; 9 bases fit TRBD2. This CDR3 contains 16 residues. Trimming at V came to 0 bases and at J to 4 bases, leaving 4 bases not matched to a gene. CDR1 is SGHRS, CDR2 YFSETQ, per germline. The CDR3 nucleotides are TGCGCCAGCAGCTTGGCCGGGACTAGCTCCACCGGGGAGCTGTTTTTT. Translated, it gives CASSLAGTSSTGELFF.

The genes are TRBV5-6 and TRBJ2-7; 9 bases are a match to TRBD1. This CDR3 contains 14 residues. The V segment lost 3 bases and the J segment 3 bases; nucleotides outside the gene matches: 4. CDR1 and CDR2 from the germline V gene are SGHDT and YYEEEE. DNA of the CDR3: TGTGCCAGCAGCTCCGGGACAGGGATCTACGAGCAGTACTTC. It encodes CASSSGTGIYEQYF.

This rearrangement joins TRBV14 to TRBJ2-1, with TRBD2 as a possible D gene (6 bases). The germline V gene encodes CDR1 SGHDN and CDR2 FVKESK. Between the trimmed V and J ends, which lost 5 bases and 4 bases, there was a span of 9 bases. The CDR3 is made up of 13 amino acids. The CDR3 DNA sequence: TGTGCCAGCAGCTGGCGGGGATACAATGAGCAGTTCTTC. This encodes CASSWRGYNEQFF. The full variable domain, its missing parts supplied by reference TRBV14 and TRBJ2-1, is EAGVTQFPSHSVIEKGQTVTLRCDPISGHDNLYWYRRVMGKEIKFLLHFVKESKQDESGMPNNRFLAERTGGTYSTLKVQPAELEDSGVYFCASSWRGYNEQFFGPGTRLTVL.

The J gene is TRBJ2-7, the V gene TRBV15; 11 bases match TRBD2. This CDR3 region has 15 residues. Per the germline V gene, CDR1 is LNHNV and CDR2 is YYDKDF (reference sequence). V was clipped by 5 bases and J by 3 bases; unmatched bases: 6. CDR3 in amino acids: CATSETSGAFYEQYF. The CDR3 bases are TGTGCCACCAGCGAGACTAGCGGGGCCTTCTACGAGCAGTACTTC.

V usage is TRBV27 and J usage is TRBJ1-1, with 9 bases fitting TRBD1. CDR3 size: 14 residues. The V and J ends lost 5 bases and 11 bases, in that order; junction bases with no gene match: 12. CDR1 is MNHEY, CDR2 SMNVEV, per germline (reference sequence). CDR3 nucleotides: TGTGCCAGCAGTCCCCAACTACAGGGGGCGGGTGCTTTCTTT. Residues: CASSPQLQGAGAFF.

This rearrangement joins TRBV1 to TRBJ2-6; whether TRBD2, the table's D call, matches the DNA was not checked. TRBV1 corresponds to a pseudogene. The CDR3 contains 18 residues. CDR3 DNA: TGCACCAGCAGACGAGCAAGTTTGTGCAAAAGTCGGGCCAACGTCCTGACTTTC. It encodes CTSRRASLCKSRANVLTF.

This chain links TRBV9 with TRBJ2-7; 13 bases align to TRBD2. The germline CDR1 and CDR2 sequences are SGDLS and YYNGEE. CDR3 length equals 19 residues. V lost 0 bases to trimming and J lost 2 bases; unmatched junction nucleotides: 11. CDR3 loop: CASSVGWGGGTSGTYEQYF. The CDR3 nucleotides are TGTGCCAGCAGCGTAGGATGGGGGGGCGGGACTAGCGGGACCTACGAGCAGTACTTC.

The chain recombines TRBV4-2 with TRBJ2-7; 15 positions match TRBD2. Unmatched junction bases numbered 9, after V lost 0 bases and J lost 6 bases. Germline V gene data show CDR1 as LGHNA and CDR2 as YNFKEQ. This CDR3 is built from 18 residues. The CDR3 coding sequence is TGTGCCAGCAGCCAAGATATTTTCTGGACTAGCGGGAGGGTCGAGCAGTACTTC. It is translated as CASSQDIFWTSGRVEQYF.

The rearrangement joins TRBV29-1 to TRBJ2-7; D not certain. Germline assignment: CDR1 SQVTM and CDR2 ANQGSEA. With 5 bases removed from V and 0 bases from J, the gap between germline ends came to 14 bases. This CDR3 is 14 amino acids long. CDR3 sequence reads: CSVSSPFSSYEQYF. The DNA for the CDR3 is TGCAGCGTTTCGTCCCCGTTTAGCTCCTACGAGCAGTACTTC.

The chain couples TRBV28 to TRBJ2-3, with D maybe TRBD2 (5 bases). V was shortened by 3 bases and J by 4 bases, with 14 bases between the two germline ends. This CDR3 comprises 15 residues. Germline V gene sequence: CDR1 MDHEN, CDR2 SYDVKM. In nucleotides, the CDR3 is TGTGCCAGCAGTTTCCGTGGACTCGGCGCAGATACGCAGTATTTT. Translation gives CASSFRGLGADTQYF.

The chain has TRBV4-1 and TRBJ2-2; weak D call: TRBD1 (6 bases). CDR3 length equals 15 residues. Per the germline V gene, CDR1 is MGHRA and CDR2 is YSYEKL. V lost 0 bases and J lost 3, with 8 bases in between. In nucleotides, the CDR3 is TGCGCCAGCAGCCAAGACAGGGGTGACACCGGGGAGCTGTTTTTT. The encoded protein is CASSQDRGDTGELFF.

V and J are TRBV7-8 and TRBJ2-7; a possible D gene is TRBD1 (7 bases). V lost 5 bases, J lost 5 bases, and 19 bases lay in between. CDR1 SGHVS and CDR2 FQNEAQ come from the germline V gene. The CDR3 spans 15 residues. CDR3 residues: CASSLSDRRGHEQYF. CDR3 DNA sequence: TGTGCCAGCAGCCTATCGGACAGGCGGGGCCACGAGCAGTACTTC.

As concerns this clone: This sample includes further DNA sequences coding for the same CDR3. For the CDR3, the DNA is TGTGCCAGCAGCCAGGAACCGACAGTCGCCTATAATTCACCCCTCCACTTT. Amino acids: CASSQEPTVAYNSPLHF. The genes are TRBV4-2 and TRBJ1-6; D is possibly TRBD1 (5 bases). This CDR3 contains 17 residues. V was cut by 3 bases and J by 2 bases, with 14 bases left in between. The germline V gene encodes CDR1 LGHNA and CDR2 YNFKEQ.

The CDR3 reads CASSVSLSTDTQYF. Written as DNA, the CDR3 is TGTGCCAGCAGCGTTTCACTGAGCACAGATACGCAGTATTTT. This chain uses TRBV9 with TRBJ2-3; D not resolved. Germline lookup yields CDR1 SGDLS and CDR2 YYNGEE. The CDR3 contains 14 residues. The germline V and J ends were trimmed by 2 bases and 0 bases, with 7 bases remaining between them.

The chain links TRBV30 to TRBJ1-1; 8 bases align to TRBD1. The trim removed 4 bases at V and 0 bases at J, leaving 1 base unmatched. This CDR3 region has 13 residues. Germline CDR1 GTSNPN, CDR2 SVGIG (reference sequence). The CDR3: CAWNRGMNTEAFF. The CDR3 DNA sequence: TGTGCCTGGAACAGGGGGATGAACACTGAAGCTTTCTTT.

CDR3 bases: TGTGCCAGCAGTGGGACTAGCGGGGGGGCCAATGAGCAGTTCTTC. Protein product: CASSGTSGGANEQFF. The chain is built from TRBV6-4 and TRBJ2-1, with TRBD2 identical over 15 bases. This CDR3 is built from 15 residues. CDR1 is MRHNA and CDR2 is SNTAGT in the germline V gene. V shed 4 bases, J shed 6 bases, and the junction held 1 base outside the gene matches.

V gene TRBV5-6 combines with J gene TRBJ2-7; tentative D call: TRBD1 (5 bases). The germline V gene encodes CDR1 SGHDT and CDR2 YYEEEE. The CDR3 covers 13 residues. V was shortened by 2 bases and J by 0 bases, with 6 bases between the two germline ends. The CDR3 here is CASSFQGSYEQYF. CDR3 bases: TGTGCCAGCAGCTTCCAGGGCTCCTACGAGCAGTACTTC.

The chain uses TRBV4-2 and TRBJ2-1; 12 nucleotides align to TRBD2. V shed 1 base and J 9 bases; nucleotides not matched to a gene: 1. CDR1 is LGHNA and CDR2 is YNFKEQ in the germline V gene. CDR3 length: 14 residues. In DNA form, the CDR3 reads TGTGCCAGCAGCCAAGGGGGACTAGCGGGTGAGCAGTTCTTC. Amino acids: CASSQGGLAGEQFF.

The chain recombines TRBV9 with TRBJ2-2; D is perhaps TRBD2 (6 bases). The ends were cut back, 4 bases at V and 5 bases at J, with 18 bases in the middle. Per the germline V gene, CDR1 is SGDLS and CDR2 is YYNGEE. CDR3 length: 16 amino acids. CDR3 bases: TGTGCCAGCAGCCCTCGGAGGGCGGGACCTACCGGGGAGCTGTTTTTT. Translating it yields CASSPRRAGPTGELFF.

V and J are TRBV4-2 and TRBJ1-2, with 9 bases identical to TRBD1. This CDR3 is 17 amino acids long. The germline gives CDR1 LGHNA, CDR2 YNFKEQ. V shed 0 bases, J shed 1 base, and the junction held 6 bases outside the gene matches. The CDR3 protein is CASSQEDRGSFNYGYTF. DNA for the CDR3: TGTGCCAGCAGCCAAGAGGACAGGGGCTCGTTTAACTATGGCTACACCTTC.

DNA for the CDR3: TGTGCCAGCAGCCCGAGGACTAGCGGGGACCCCGATTTTTATTTT. Its protein is CASSPRTSGDPDFYF. The chain combines TRBV4-2 with TRBJ2-3, with 12 bases that match TRBD2. The CDR3 runs to 15 residues. Germline V CDR1 and CDR2: LGHNA, YNFKEQ. The V gene end was trimmed by 4 bases and the J gene end by 15 bases; junction bases not matched to a gene: 14.